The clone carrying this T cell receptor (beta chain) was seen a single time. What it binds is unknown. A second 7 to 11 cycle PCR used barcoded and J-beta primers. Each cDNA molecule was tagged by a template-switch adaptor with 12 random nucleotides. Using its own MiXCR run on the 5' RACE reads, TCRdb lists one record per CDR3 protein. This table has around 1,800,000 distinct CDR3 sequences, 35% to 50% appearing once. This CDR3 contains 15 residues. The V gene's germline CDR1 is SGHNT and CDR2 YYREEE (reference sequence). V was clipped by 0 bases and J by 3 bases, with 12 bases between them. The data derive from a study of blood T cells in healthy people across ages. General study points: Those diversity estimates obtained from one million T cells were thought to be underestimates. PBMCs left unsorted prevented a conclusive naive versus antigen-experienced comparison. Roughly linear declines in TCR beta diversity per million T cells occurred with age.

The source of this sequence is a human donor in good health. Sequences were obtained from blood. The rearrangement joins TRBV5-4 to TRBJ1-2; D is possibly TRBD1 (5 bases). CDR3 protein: CASSLGLAGDYGYTF. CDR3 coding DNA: TGTGCCAGCAGCTTGGGACTAGCGGGGGACTATGGCTACACCTTC.